Listed below are T cell receptor beta chains from one sample, sequenced in a study of blood T cell repertoires in COVID-19. Repertoires were generated with immunoSEQ multiplex PCR, while TCRdb's copy carries only in-frame clones and drops some. Here the sample spans 35,000 to 50,000 clones, around four fifths being singletons. The sample was peripheral blood. The receptors originated from a woman older than 75 with acute or convalescent COVID-19. CDR3s include the opening cysteine and the closing phenylalanine or tryptophan. The D gene is left open where the match is weak. Clone size is not always given. Where it is, it says once, few, many or a class for expanded clones.

>NA|16|TRBV2|NA|TRBJ1-4
TGTGCCAGCAGTGCCGCGGGTGGGGGGTTACGGGAAAAACTGTTTTTT
CASSAAGGGLREKLFF
>NA|13|TRBV10-3|NA|TRBJ1-2
TGTGCCATCAGTGAGTCGCGGGCCTATGGCTACACCTTC
CAISESRAYGYTF
>NA|17|TRBV3-1/TRBV3-2|NA|TRBJ1-1
TGTGCCAGCAGCGAAACACAGGGCTCTATCCCGTACACTGAAGCTTTCTTT
CASSETQGSIPYTEAFF
>NA|13|TRBV12-3/TRBV12-4|TRBD1|TRBJ1-1
TGTGCCAGCAGTCCTCACAGGGGCCCGGGGGCTTTCTTT
CASSPHRGPGAFF
>NA|15|TRBV10-3|TRBD2|TRBJ2-5
TGTGCCATCAGTGAGTCGACGGGGGGAGAAGAGACCCAGTACTTC
CAISESTGGEETQYF
>NA|13|TRBV6-2/TRBV6-3|NA|TRBJ1-2
TGTGCCAGCAGTTCCGCACTTAACTATGGCTACACCTTC
CASSSALNYGYTF
>NA|13|TRBV2|TRBD1|TRBJ1-1
TGTGCCAGCAGCCGGGACAGGAGCACTGAAGCTTTCTTT
CASSRDRSTEAFF
>NA|19|TRBV19|NA|TRBJ1-5
TGTGCCAGTAATCCGGGATTGGGGGGAACCCTTTATAGCAATCAGCCCCAGCATTTT
CASNPGLGGTLYSNQPQHF
>NA|15|TRBV6-1|NA|TRBJ1-1
TGTGCCAGCAGTGAAGCCTCCGAACCGGACACTGAAGCTTTCTTT
CASSEASEPDTEAFF
>NA|15|TRBV7-2|NA|TRBJ1-2
TGTGCCAGCAGCTTGTTTGGAAACAGGGATGCGGGCTACACCTTC
CASSLFGNRDAGYTF
>NA|11|TRBV20-1|NA|TRBJ1-2
TGCAGTGCTAGATTTCTCTCTGGCTACACCTTC
CSARFLSGYTF
>NA|16|TRBV3-1/TRBV3-2|NA|TRBJ2-5
TGTGCCAGCAGCCCCCCAGGAGGGGGCGCGGAGAGGACCCAGTACTTC
CASSPPGGGAERTQYF
>NA|13|TRBV18|TRBD1|TRBJ2-5
TGTGCCAGCGCGACAGGGGCGGAAGAGACCCAGTACTTC
CASATGAEETQYF
>once|13|TRBV5-1|NA|TRBJ1-5
TGCGCCAGCAGCTTGGACGCGGATCAGCCCCAGCATTTT
CASSLDADQPQHF
>once|16|TRBV10-3|NA|TRBJ1-3
TGTGCCATCAGTGACCTCGGGGACAACTCTGGAAACACCATATATTTT
CAISDLGDNSGNTIYF
>NA|15|TRBV6-5|TRBD1|TRBJ1-2
TGTGCCAGCAGCTCCGACTCAGGGGGAAGGAATGGCTACACCTTC
CASSSDSGGRNGYTF
>NA|13|TRBV19|TRBD1|TRBJ1-1
TGTGCTACCAGGGGGGTGCCCGCTCCTGAAGCTTTCTTT
CATRGVPAPEAFF
>once|16|TRBV28|TRBD1|TRBJ1-2
TGTGCCAGCAGTTTTCCGGCAGGGGGTAGTAACTATGGCTACACCTTC
CASSFPAGGSNYGYTF
>NA|13|TRBV18|TRBD1|TRBJ2-1
TGTGCCAGCTCAACGGACAGGGCAAATGAGCAGTTCTTC
CASSTDRANEQFF
>NA|16|TRBV19|NA|TRBJ1-4
TGTGCCAGTAGTATGGGGCTGGCCCTTAAGGGAGAAAAACTGTTTTTT
CASSMGLALKGEKLFF
>NA|14|TRBV3-1/TRBV3-2|NA|TRBJ1-2
TGTGCCAGCAGCCAAGTTACACAGAACTATGGCTACACCTTC
CASSQVTQNYGYTF
>NA|14|TRBV7-2|NA|TRBJ2-5
TGTGCCAGCAGCTGGATCAGGGGTATGGAGACCCAGTACTTC
CASSWIRGMETQYF
>NA|15|TRBV19|NA|TRBJ2-2
TGTGCCAGTAGATCCCCGGACAGAAACACCGGGGAGCTGTTTTTT
CASRSPDRNTGELFF
>few|14|TRBV7-9|NA|TRBJ1-3
TGTGCCAGCAGCCAGCAGGGGTCTGGAAACACCATATATTTT
CASSQQGSGNTIYF
>NA|13|TRBV28|NA|TRBJ1-4
TGTGCCAGCAGTGGGGGCGTGCTACAGAGACTGTTTTTT
CASSGGVLQRLFF
>NA|18|TRBV28|NA|TRBJ1-6
TGTGCCAGCAGTTCTAGTCCTGGGGGGGGATCCTATAATTCACCCCTCCACTTT
CASSSSPGGGSYNSPLHF
>NA|17|TRBV30|TRBD2|TRBJ2-3
TGTGCCTGGAGTTTGGGACTAGCGGGTGCCAGCACAGATACGCAGTATTTT
CAWSLGLAGASTDTQYF
>NA|15|TRBV6-6|NA|TRBJ1-1
TGTGCCAGCAGTTACTCAGCAGGGTATTACACTGAAGCTTTCTTT
CASSYSAGYYTEAFF
>NA|15|TRBV5-1|NA|TRBJ1-1
TGCGCCAGCAGCCTATACGGACAGCAGGGCACTGAAGCTTTCTTT
CASSLYGQQGTEAFF
>few|14|TRBV27|NA|TRBJ1-2
TGTGCCAGCAGCATTCGGGGAACTAACTATGGCTACACCTTC
CASSIRGTNYGYTF
>NA|15|TRBV7-2|NA|TRBJ1-1
TGTGCCAGCAGCTTAGGGGCAACCCGCGACACTGAAGCTTTCTTT
CASSLGATRDTEAFF
>once|15|TRBV6-6|TRBD1|TRBJ1-1
TGTGCCAGCAGCCCCTACAGGGGGCTAGGCACTGAAGCTTTCTTT
CASSPYRGLGTEAFF
>NA|15|TRBV4-3|TRBD1|TRBJ1-1
TGCGCCAGCAGCCAAGCGGACAGGGGAGGATCTGAAGCTTTCTTT
CASSQADRGGSEAFF
>NA|17|TRBV7-2|TRBD2|TRBJ2-5
TGTGCCAGCAGCTTAGGCCTAGGTAGCGGGGGTCAAGAGACCCAGTACTTC
CASSLGLGSGGQETQYF
>NA|15|TRBV2|NA|TRBJ1-5
TGTGCCAGCAGTGAAGAGAGGACACCTAATCAGCCCCAGCATTTT
CASSEERTPNQPQHF
>few|15|TRBV28|TRBD1|TRBJ1-6
TGTGCCAGCAGAACTATGACAGGGGGCGCGTCACCCCTCCACTTT
CASRTMTGGASPLHF
>NA|14|TRBV2|TRBD2|TRBJ2-1
TGTGCCATAAACCCCGGGACTAGCGTCAATGAGCAGTTCTTC
CAINPGTSVNEQFF
>NA|14|TRBV5-1|NA|TRBJ1-1
TGCGCCAGCAGCTTGGGGGCAACCCACACTGAAGCTTTCTTT
CASSLGATHTEAFF
>NA|14|TRBV5-4|NA|TRBJ1-3
TGTGCCAGCAGCTTGTCAGGGACTGGAAACACCATATATTTT
CASSLSGTGNTIYF
>NA|13|TRBV29-1|TRBD1|TRBJ1-5
TGCAGCGTTACCCAGGGGGGCAATCAGCCCCAGCATTTT
CSVTQGGNQPQHF